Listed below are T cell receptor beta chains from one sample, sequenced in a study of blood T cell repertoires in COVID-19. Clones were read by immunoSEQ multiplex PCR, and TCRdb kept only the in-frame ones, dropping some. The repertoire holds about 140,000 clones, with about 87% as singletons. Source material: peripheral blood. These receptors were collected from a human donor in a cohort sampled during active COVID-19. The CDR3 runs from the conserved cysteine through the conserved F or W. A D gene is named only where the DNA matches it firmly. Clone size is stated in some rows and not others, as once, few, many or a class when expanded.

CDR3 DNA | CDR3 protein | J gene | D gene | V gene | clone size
TGCGCCAGCAGCCCCCCCCTAGCGGGGGACGAGACCCAGTACTTC | CASSPPLAGDETQYF | TRBJ2-5 | TRBD2 | TRBV5-1 | -
TGTGCCAGCAGTCTCCGGGAAAATGAAAAACTGTTTTTT | CASSLRENEKLFF | TRBJ1-4 | - | TRBV7-9 | -
TGTGCCAGCAGCTTAGGTCTAGGTCATGAGCAGTTCTTC | CASSLGLGHEQFF | TRBJ2-1 | - | TRBV7-2 | -
TGTGCCAGCAGTTTGCGGCAGGGGGGCACAGATACGCAGTATTTT | CASSLRQGGTDTQYF | TRBJ2-3 | TRBD1 | TRBV28 | -
TGTGCCAGCAGTTTAAAGGGGGCTGGGGAGACCCAGTACTTC | CASSLKGAGETQYF | TRBJ2-5 | TRBD1 | TRBV28 | -
TGTGCCTGGAGTGAGGGACAGGGGGCAACTAATGAAAAACTGTTTTTT | CAWSEGQGATNEKLFF | TRBJ1-4 | TRBD1 | TRBV30 | -
TGTGCCAGCAGCCGCTTAGTTGCAGGGGGCGACTATGGCTACACCTTC | CASSRLVAGGDYGYTF | TRBJ1-2 | TRBD1 | TRBV5-8 | -
TGTGCCAGCAGCTTAGGAGGGACCTACGAGCAGTACTTC | CASSLGGTYEQYF | TRBJ2-7 | - | TRBV7-9 | -
TGCGCCAGCAGCTTGTCGACAGTCCGGATGAACACTGAAGCTTTCTTT | CASSLSTVRMNTEAFF | TRBJ1-1 | - | TRBV5-1 | -
TGTGCCAGCTCACCACGGCAGGACACCACTGAAGCTTTCTTT | CASSPRQDTTEAFF | TRBJ1-1 | - | TRBV18 | -
TGTGCCAGCAGCTTGGACGGGGAGCAGTACTTC | CASSLDGEQYF | TRBJ2-7 | - | TRBV5-6 | -
TGTGCCAGCAGCCACTCCCCAGGGCAAGAGACCCAGTACTTC | CASSHSPGQETQYF | TRBJ2-5 | - | TRBV16 | -
TGTGCCAGCAGCCAAACATCAGGGGGCGCTTTGGGGGCCAACGTCCTGACTTTC | CASSQTSGGALGANVLTF | TRBJ2-6 | TRBD1 | TRBV3-1/TRBV3-2 | -
TGTGCCAGCAGCTTGATAGACAACTTCTACGAGCAGTACTTC | CASSLIDNFYEQYF | TRBJ2-7 | - | TRBV5-8 | few
TGTGCCAGCAGCGTAGAGCAGGTCGGTGAAAAACTGTTTTTT | CASSVEQVGEKLFF | TRBJ1-4 | - | TRBV9 | -
TGTGCCAGTAGTAGGACAGGGAATAATTCACCCCTCCACTTT | CASSRTGNNSPLHF | TRBJ1-6 | TRBD1 | TRBV19 | few